This T cell receptor (beta chain) derives from a study of blood T cell repertoires in COVID-19. Study information: From the United States, Italy and Spain came samples of acute and convalescent COVID-19. The analysed material was cDNA or gDNA that came from T cells, B-cell-depleted T cells, or PBMCs.

Original handling: Amplification of reference gene primers was used by the study to estimate nucleated cell counts. TCRdb's copy holds only in-frame clones and misses some; the assay was immunoSEQ multiplex PCR. That table is the source of V, J and clone size, and D and trimming were worked out from the DNA. The sample contains around 100,000 clones, 85% of which appear only once. Trimming removed 6 bases from V and 5 bases from J, with 10 bases in between. The CDR3 covers 12 residues. Per the germline V gene, CDR1 is LNHDA and CDR2 is SQIVND (reference sequence). This TCR was recovered from a human donor in a cohort sampled during active COVID-19. The chain combines TRBV19 with TRBJ2-5, with a possible D match to TRBD2 (5 bases). Sequences were obtained from peripheral blood. Here the CDR3 reads CASSGVGETQYF. DNA for the CDR3: TGTGCCAGTAGCGGGGTCGGGGAGACCCAGTACTTC.